This T cell receptor beta chain was recovered during a study of Graves' ophthalmopathy and Graves' hyperthyroidism. Across the whole study: At initial diagnosis, peripheral blood was obtained, and this preceded any treatment.

Amplification of TCR beta CDR3 regions used RNA transcripts. Scientists carried out first-round RT-PCR using HTBI primers and then a second-round multiplex PCR. From the multiplex PCR reads, TCRdb called clonotypes with MiXCR, one entry per CDR3 protein. The table includes approximately 700,000 distinct CDR3 sequences, 35% to 50% detected once. Germline CDR1 and CDR2: DFQATT and SNEGSKA (reference sequence). The CDR3 extends over 12 amino acids. V was trimmed by 6 bases and J by 4 bases, leaving 13 bases between them. Active ophthalmopathy (CAS at least 3, NOSPECS at least 4), lasting under 3 months. The clonotype originates from an adult man with Graves' ophthalmopathy. The sequenced sample consisted of peripheral blood. The gene calls are TRBV20-1 and TRBJ2-7; TRBD2 is a possible D gene (6 bases). The CDR3 protein is CSARPGSYEQYF. CDR3 DNA sequence: TGCAGTGCCCGCCCCGGGAGTTACGAGCAGTACTTC.